Below, 4 T cell receptor beta chains from the same sample are listed, as sequenced in a study of T cell changes during pregnancy in multiple sclerosis. Sequencing was performed with immunoSEQ multiplex PCR; in TCRdb, only in-frame clones are kept and a portion is missing. The data contain about 64,000 clones, around 97% of them seen just once; the ten biggest clones take up 2% to 2.5%. The input for sequencing was CD8+ T cells from peripheral blood mononuclear cells, taken after pregnancy. All receptors derive from a female donor with multiple sclerosis, enrolled in a pregnancy study.

The chain combines TRBV14 with TRBJ2-1; D is ambiguous. The CDR3 spans 16 residues. Per the germline V gene, CDR1 is SGHDN and CDR2 is FVKESK. Trimming took off 3 bases at V and 2 bases at J, with 14 bases between the two ends. The CDR3 spells CASSHLVTRAYNEQFF. The CDR3 coding sequence is TGTGCCAGCAGCCACCTCGTAACACGGGCCTACAATGAGCAGTTCTTC.

The chain uses TRBV4-1 and TRBJ2-7, with 12 bases matching TRBD2. Germline V gene data show CDR1 as MGHRA and CDR2 as YSYEKL. CDR3 size: 16 residues. V lost 3 bases to trimming and J lost 0 bases; unmatched junction nucleotides: 3. This CDR3 is CASSQGTSGRSYEQYF. CDR3 DNA sequence: TGCGCCAGCAGCCAGGGGACTAGCGGGCGCTCCTACGAGCAGTACTTC.

V is TRBV29-1 and J is TRBJ2-2; D is perhaps TRBD1 (6 bases). CDR3 length: 16 residues. Looked up from germline, CDR1 is SQVTM and CDR2 is ANQGSEA. The V end lost 7 bases, the J end lost 2 bases, and 20 bases lay between the germline ends. The CDR3 DNA follows: TGCAGCGCCCTTCAGGGGCCCACGTTAAACACCGGGGAGCTGTTTTTT. It translates to CSALQGPTLNTGELFF.

CDR3 loop: CASSLVSGRASYEQYF. CDR3 DNA: TGTGCCAGCAGCTTGGTAAGCGGGAGGGCCTCTTACGAGCAGTACTTC. The chain employs TRBV5-5 and TRBJ2-7; TRBD2 matches 10 bases. CDR1 SGHKS and CDR2 YYEKEE come from the germline V gene (reference sequence). The CDR3 sequence is 16 residues long. Trimming removed 0 bases from V and 4 bases from J; junction bases left unmatched: 7.